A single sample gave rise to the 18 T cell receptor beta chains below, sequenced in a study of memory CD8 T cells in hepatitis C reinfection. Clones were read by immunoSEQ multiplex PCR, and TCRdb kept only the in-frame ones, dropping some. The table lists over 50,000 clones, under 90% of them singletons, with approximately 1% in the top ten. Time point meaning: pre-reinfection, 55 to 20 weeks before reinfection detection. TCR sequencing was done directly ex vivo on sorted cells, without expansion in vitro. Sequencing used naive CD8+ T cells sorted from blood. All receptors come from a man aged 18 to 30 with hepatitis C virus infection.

The CDR3 sequence is CASKGQGATEAFF. DNA of the CDR3: TGTGCCAGTAAGGGACAGGGGGCCACTGAAGCTTTCTTT. This chain joins TRBV6-6 and TRBJ1-1; 12 positions match TRBD1. There are 13 residues in the CDR3. V was clipped by 9 bases and J by 4 bases; unmatched bases: 3. CDR1 and CDR2 (germline): MNHNY, SVGAGI (reference sequence).

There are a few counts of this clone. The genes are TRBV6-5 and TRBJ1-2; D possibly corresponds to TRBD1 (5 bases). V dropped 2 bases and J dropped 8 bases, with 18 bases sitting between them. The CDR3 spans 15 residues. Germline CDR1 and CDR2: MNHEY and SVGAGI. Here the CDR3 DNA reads TGTGCCAGCAGTTACCCGCAGGGATTATCATGGGGCTACACCTTC. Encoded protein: CASSYPQGLSWGYTF.

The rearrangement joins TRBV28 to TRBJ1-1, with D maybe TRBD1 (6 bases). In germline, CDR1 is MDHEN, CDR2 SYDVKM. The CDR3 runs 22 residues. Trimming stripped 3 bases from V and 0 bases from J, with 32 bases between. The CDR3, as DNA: TGTGCCAGCAGTTTCCAGGTTTCCCGTAGACAGGCCGGATCAACTATGAACACTGAAGCTTTCTTT. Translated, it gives CASSFQVSRRQAGSTMNTEAFF.

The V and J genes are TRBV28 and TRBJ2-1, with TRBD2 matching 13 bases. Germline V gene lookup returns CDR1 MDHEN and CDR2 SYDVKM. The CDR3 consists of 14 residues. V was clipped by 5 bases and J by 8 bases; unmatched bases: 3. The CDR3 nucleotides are TGTGCCAGCAGTCGGACTAGCGGGAGCTATGAGCAGTTCTTC. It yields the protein CASSRTSGSYEQFF.

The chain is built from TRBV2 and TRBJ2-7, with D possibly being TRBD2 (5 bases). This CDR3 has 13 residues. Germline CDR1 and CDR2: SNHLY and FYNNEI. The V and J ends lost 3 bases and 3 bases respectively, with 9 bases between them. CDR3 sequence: CASSDVGLYEQYF. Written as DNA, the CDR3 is TGTGCCAGCAGTGATGTAGGACTCTACGAGCAGTACTTC.

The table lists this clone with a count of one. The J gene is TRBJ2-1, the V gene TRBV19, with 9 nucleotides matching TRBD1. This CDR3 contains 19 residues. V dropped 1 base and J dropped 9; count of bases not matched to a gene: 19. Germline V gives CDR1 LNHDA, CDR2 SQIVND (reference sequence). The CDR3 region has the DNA TGTGCCAGTAGTATAGGATCGCGGTATGGGACAGGGTTTTCCTCTGAGCAGTTCTTC. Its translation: CASSIGSRYGTGFSSEQFF.

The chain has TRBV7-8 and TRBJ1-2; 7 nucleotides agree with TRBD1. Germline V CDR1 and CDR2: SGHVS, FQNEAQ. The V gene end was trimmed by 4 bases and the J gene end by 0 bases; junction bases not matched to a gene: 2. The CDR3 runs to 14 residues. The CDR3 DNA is TGTGCCAGCAGCTCGGGACAGACTAACTATGGCTACACCTTC. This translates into CASSSGQTNYGYTF.

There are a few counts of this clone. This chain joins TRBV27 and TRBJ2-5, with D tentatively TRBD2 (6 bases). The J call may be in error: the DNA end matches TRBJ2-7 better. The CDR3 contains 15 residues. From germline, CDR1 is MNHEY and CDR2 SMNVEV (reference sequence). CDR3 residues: CASSLSWGVFYEQYF. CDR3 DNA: TGTGCCAGCAGTTTATCATGGGGGGTGTTCTACGAGCAGTACTTC.

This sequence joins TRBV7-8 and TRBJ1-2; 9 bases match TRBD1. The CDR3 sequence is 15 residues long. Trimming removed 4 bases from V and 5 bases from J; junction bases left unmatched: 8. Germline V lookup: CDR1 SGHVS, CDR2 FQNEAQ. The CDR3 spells CASSSGTGIGYGYTF. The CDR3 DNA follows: TGTGCCAGCAGCTCCGGGACAGGGATAGGGTATGGCTACACCTTC.

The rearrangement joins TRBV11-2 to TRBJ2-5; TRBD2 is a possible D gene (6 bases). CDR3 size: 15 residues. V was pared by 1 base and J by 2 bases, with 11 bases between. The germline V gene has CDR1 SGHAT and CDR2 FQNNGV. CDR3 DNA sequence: TGTGCCAGCAGCTTAGTCGGCGGGGTACAAGAGACCCAGTACTTC. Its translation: CASSLVGGVQETQYF. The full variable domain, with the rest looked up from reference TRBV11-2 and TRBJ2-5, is EAGVAQSPRYKIIEKRQSVAFWCNPISGHATLYWYQQILGQGPKLLIQFQNNGVVDDSQLPKDRFSAERLKGVDSTLKIQPAKLEDSAVYLCASSLVGGVQETQYFGPGTRLLVL.

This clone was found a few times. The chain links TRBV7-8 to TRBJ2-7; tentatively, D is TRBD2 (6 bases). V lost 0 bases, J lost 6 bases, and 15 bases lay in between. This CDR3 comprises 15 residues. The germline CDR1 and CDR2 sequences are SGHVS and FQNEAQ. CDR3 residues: CASSLAGLSNTEQYF. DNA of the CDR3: TGTGCCAGCAGCTTAGCGGGACTGTCGAACACCGAGCAGTACTTC.

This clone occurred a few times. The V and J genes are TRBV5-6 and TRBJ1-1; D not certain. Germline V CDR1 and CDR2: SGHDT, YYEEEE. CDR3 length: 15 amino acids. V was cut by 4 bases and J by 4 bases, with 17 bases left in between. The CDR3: CASSPRRGRGTEAFF. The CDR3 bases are TGTGCCAGCAGCCCACGACGGGGTCGGGGCACTGAAGCTTTCTTT.

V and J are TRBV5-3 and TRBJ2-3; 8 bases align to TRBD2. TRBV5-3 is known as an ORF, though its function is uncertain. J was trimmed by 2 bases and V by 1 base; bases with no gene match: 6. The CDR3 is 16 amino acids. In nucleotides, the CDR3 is TGTGCCAGAAGCTTGCAGGCTAGCGGGCACACAGATACGCAGTATTTT. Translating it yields CARSLQASGHTDTQYF.

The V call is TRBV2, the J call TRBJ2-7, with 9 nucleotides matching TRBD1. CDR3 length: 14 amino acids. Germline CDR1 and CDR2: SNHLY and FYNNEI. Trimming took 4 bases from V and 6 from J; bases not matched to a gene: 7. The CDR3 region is CASSGDRAEGEQYV. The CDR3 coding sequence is TGTGCCAGCAGTGGGGACAGGGCCGAGGGCGAGCAGTACGTC.

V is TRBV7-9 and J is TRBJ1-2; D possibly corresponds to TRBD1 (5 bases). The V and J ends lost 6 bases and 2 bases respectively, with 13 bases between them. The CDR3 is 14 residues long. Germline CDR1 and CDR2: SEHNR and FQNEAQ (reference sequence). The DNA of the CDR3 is TGTGCCAGCAGTTCCTCCGGGGGAAACTATGGCTACACCTTC. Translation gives CASSSSGGNYGYTF.

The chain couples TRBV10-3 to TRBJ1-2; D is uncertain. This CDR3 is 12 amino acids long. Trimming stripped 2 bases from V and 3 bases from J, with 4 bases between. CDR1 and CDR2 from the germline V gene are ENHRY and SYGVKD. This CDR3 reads CAISEVDYGYTF. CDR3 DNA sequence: TGTGCCATCAGTGAGGTAGACTATGGCTACACCTTC.

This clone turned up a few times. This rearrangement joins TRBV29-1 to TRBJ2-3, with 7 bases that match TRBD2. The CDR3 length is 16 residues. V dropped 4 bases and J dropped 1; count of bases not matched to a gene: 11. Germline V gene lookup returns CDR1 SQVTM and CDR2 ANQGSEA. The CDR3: CSVVFGRAPGTDTQYF. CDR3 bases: TGCAGCGTTGTTTTTGGGAGGGCCCCGGGCACAGATACGCAGTATTTT.

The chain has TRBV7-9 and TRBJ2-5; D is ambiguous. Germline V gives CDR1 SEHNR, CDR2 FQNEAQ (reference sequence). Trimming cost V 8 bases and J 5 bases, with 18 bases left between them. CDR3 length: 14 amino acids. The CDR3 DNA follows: TGTGCCAGCGGGCCTTTTAAGGCTCATGAGACCCAGTACTTC. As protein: CASGPFKAHETQYF.